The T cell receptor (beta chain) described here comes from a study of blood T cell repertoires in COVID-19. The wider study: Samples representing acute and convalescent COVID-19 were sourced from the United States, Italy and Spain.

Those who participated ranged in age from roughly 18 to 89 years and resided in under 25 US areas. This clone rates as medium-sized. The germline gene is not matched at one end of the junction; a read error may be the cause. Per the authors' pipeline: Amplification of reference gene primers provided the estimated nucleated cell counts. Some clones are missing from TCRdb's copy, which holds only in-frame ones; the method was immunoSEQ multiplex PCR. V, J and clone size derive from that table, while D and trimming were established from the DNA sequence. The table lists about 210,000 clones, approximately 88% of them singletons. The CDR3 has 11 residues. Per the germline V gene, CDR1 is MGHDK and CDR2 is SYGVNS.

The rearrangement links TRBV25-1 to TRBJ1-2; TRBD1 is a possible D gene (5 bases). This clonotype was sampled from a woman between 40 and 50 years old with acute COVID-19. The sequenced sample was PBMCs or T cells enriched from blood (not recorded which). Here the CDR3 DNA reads TGTGCCAGCAGTGGGCGGGACCGGAGCGCCTTC. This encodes CASSGRDRSAF.